This TCR beta chain was found in a study of blood T cell repertoires in COVID-19 (TCRdb year 2020). Study-level background: Collaborator samples came from the United States, Italy and Spain and covered acute and convalescent phases of COVID-19. The repertoires were released in a freely available public database meant as a resource for research on the immune response to SARS-CoV-2. Samples came from the ongoing ImmuneRACE study (first 160 participants) plus 1,254 subjects from 6 global collaborators. Where available, HLA class I and class II types were obtained from metadata supplied by the sample provider rather than from assay-based typing. The material from the prospective study consisted of cDNA or gDNA derived from T cells, B-cell-depleted T cells, or PBMCs. Nearly every sample came with metadata listing a de-identified subject ID, COVID-19 status, age in years and sex. Deeply sampled blood TCRbeta repertoires from subjects exposed to, actively infected with, or recovered from COVID-19 were included in the dataset.

The sample holds one count of this clone. Its antigen has not been determined. Within one base of it there is no much larger clone, and no base qualities were kept. Whole blood was collected in K2EDTA tubes by collaborating institutions according to the institutions' own protocols. For TCRbeta analysis, collaborator samples were shipped as frozen whole blood, as isolated PBMCs, or as DNA extracted from either sample type. General study outcomes and caveats: How much clinical and demographic metadata was included differed by source and by participant, and the metadata was provided uncurated.

The immunoSEQ Assay, a bias-controlled multiplex PCR, was used to amplify TCRbeta CDR3 regions from genomic DNA. In the original analysis: The number of nucleated cells in each sample was estimated by amplification of reference gene primers within the assay. To quantify the absolute abundance of each unique TCRbeta CDR3 rearrangement, sequence reads were collapsed and filtered. For each sample, productive Simpson clonality was calculated by taking the square root of Simpson's diversity index across productive rearrangements. TCRdb holds this immuneACCESS table with in-frame rearrangements only. Some clones are missing; in checked studies, unresolved V genes explain under half, and the rest has no known cause. The DNA was the basis for D and trimming; V, J and clone size are from that table. This sample holds fewer than 150,000 clones; around nine tenths were observed only once. The biggest ten clones account for around 4.5% of the sample.

CDR1 and CDR2 are drawn from the germline V gene (reference sequence): MNHEY, SMNVEV. Spanning cysteine to phenylalanine, the CDR3 consists of 17 amino acids. Kept here is only the CDR3 DNA, which spans 51 bases and is read in frame from base 1. The V end loses 0 bases and the J end loses 1 base, and a stretch of 15 bases separates them. The sequencing input was peripheral blood. The chain is made from TRBV27 and TRBJ1-1; a tentative D call is TRBD1 (6 bases match). This receptor was identified in a woman in her forties with acute or convalescent COVID-19. The nucleotide sequence reads as follows: TGTGCCAGCAGTTTATCTAACAGGGCGGATGGGAACACTGAAGCTTTCTTT. Translated, it reads CASSLSNRADGNTEAFF.